This TCR beta chain comes out of a study of OX40 agonist ivuxolimab in advanced cancers. General study results and limits: The CD4+ and CD8+ T cells in the blood had expanded clonally by week 6 at 0.1 to 3.0 mg/kg.

People who had autoimmune disease history or systemic immunosuppression were excluded. Blood draws occurred at baseline, cycle 4 day 1, and cycle 7 day 1. Between the trimmed V and J ends, which lost 2 bases and 4 bases, there was a span of 11 bases. From germline, CDR1 is SGHTA and CDR2 FQGNSA. The CDR3 loop spans 14 amino acids. The count of this clone is one. Its antigen is not identified. Sequenced by immunoSEQ multiplex PCR; TCRdb stores in-frame clones only, minus some. The sample includes roughly 30,000 clones, 90% to 95% seen only once; the top ten take roughly 29%. Material: CD4+ or CD8+ T cells sorted from blood, obtained in a trial of the OX40 agonist ivuxolimab. This receptor was identified in an adult with an advanced solid tumor such as melanoma, head and neck, liver or kidney cancer. This sequence joins TRBV7-2 and TRBJ1-1; D unresolved. The CDR3 DNA sequence: TGTGCCAGCAGCTTAACCTCTTACGGCACTGAAGCTTTCTTT. Translating it yields CASSLTSYGTEAFF.